This is a list of T cell receptor beta chains from one sample in a study of early T cells in non-severe SARS-CoV-2 infection. MiXCR, applied by TCRdb to the 5' RACE reads, yields one record per CDR3 protein. The table lists approximately 70,000 distinct CDR3 sequences, 9.5% to 15% of them singletons. Here the sequenced sample was whole blood, taken at baseline. These receptors all come from an adult who was a healthcare worker with PCR-confirmed SARS-CoV-2 infection or an uninfected control (not recorded which). The donor label of this sample is uncertain. The CDR3 runs from the conserved cysteine through the conserved F or W. Each record gives: clone size, D gene, V gene, J gene, CDR3 protein, CDR3 DNA. A D gene is named only where the DNA matches it firmly. For some rows the clone size is stated as once, few or many, or as a class when expanded; others skip it.

clone_size: few; d_call: TRBD1; v_call: TRBV2; j_call: TRBJ2-5; cdr3_aa: CASLDDRGPGSQYF; cdr3_nt: TGTGCCAGTCTCGACGACAGGGGCCCCGGGTCCCAGTACTTC
clone_size: .; d_call: .; v_call: TRBV20-1; j_call: TRBJ2-1; cdr3_aa: CSAILGGGPSNEQFF; cdr3_nt: TGCAGTGCTATCCTTGGAGGGGGGCCGAGCAATGAGCAGTTCTTC
clone_size: few; d_call: .; v_call: TRBV14; j_call: TRBJ2-4; cdr3_aa: CASSPQLAKNIQYF; cdr3_nt: TGTGCCAGCAGCCCACAGCTAGCCAAAAACATTCAGTACTTC
clone_size: many; d_call: .; v_call: TRBV7-2; j_call: TRBJ1-2; cdr3_aa: CASILNGGSNYGYTF; cdr3_nt: TGTGCCAGCATCTTAAATGGGGGATCTAACTATGGCTACACCTTC
clone_size: many; d_call: TRBD2; v_call: TRBV10-3; j_call: TRBJ2-3; cdr3_aa: CAIRGTSGGRTDTQYF; cdr3_nt: TGTGCCATCAGAGGAACTAGCGGAGGGCGCACAGATACGCAGTATTTT
clone_size: few; d_call: .; v_call: TRBV12-3/TRBV12-4; j_call: TRBJ2-5; cdr3_aa: CASTLGDSETQYF; cdr3_nt: TGTGCCAGCACCTTGGGCGATTCGGAGACCCAGTACTTC
clone_size: few; d_call: .; v_call: TRBV24-1; j_call: TRBJ2-3; cdr3_aa: CATSDRDTDTQYF; cdr3_nt: TGTGCCACCAGTGACAGAGACACAGATACGCAGTATTTT
clone_size: many; d_call: TRBD2; v_call: TRBV29-1; j_call: TRBJ2-1; cdr3_aa: CSMGGSREQFF; cdr3_nt: TGCAGTATGGGGGGGAGTCGTGAGCAGTTCTTC
clone_size: many; d_call: .; v_call: TRBV21-1; j_call: TRBJ2-7; cdr3_aa: CASSLFKPGRVSYEQYF; cdr3_nt: TGTGCCAGCAGCCTCTTTAAGCCCGGCAGGGTTTCCTACGAGCAGTACTTC
clone_size: .; d_call: .; v_call: TRBV15; j_call: TRBJ1-4; cdr3_aa: CATSKAIVQSSNEKLFF; cdr3_nt: TGTGCCACCAGCAAGGCTATCGTCCAATCAAGTAATGAAAAACTGTTTTTT
clone_size: many; d_call: TRBD2; v_call: TRBV7-9; j_call: TRBJ2-1; cdr3_aa: CASSLFPLAGDNEQFF; cdr3_nt: TGTGCCAGCAGCTTATTTCCCCTAGCGGGGGACAATGAGCAGTTCTTC
clone_size: many; d_call: .; v_call: TRBV4-1; j_call: TRBJ2-7; cdr3_aa: CASSREGQQKYEQYF; cdr3_nt: TGCGCCAGCAGCAGAGAAGGACAGCAAAAGTACGAGCAGTACTTC
clone_size: many; d_call: .; v_call: TRBV7-6; j_call: TRBJ1-6; cdr3_aa: CASSLQPPSPLHF; cdr3_nt: TGTGCCAGCAGCTTACAACCGCCTTCACCCCTCCACTTT
clone_size: many; d_call: .; v_call: TRBV11-2; j_call: TRBJ2-7; cdr3_aa: CASSFIPITQYF; cdr3_nt: TGTGCCAGCAGCTTTATTCCCATTACCCAGTACTTC
clone_size: few; d_call: .; v_call: TRBV11-2; j_call: TRBJ2-7; cdr3_aa: CASSFLPNEQYF; cdr3_nt: TGTGCCAGCAGCTTTCTGCCCAACGAGCAGTACTTC
clone_size: few; d_call: TRBD1; v_call: TRBV25-1; j_call: TRBJ1-4; cdr3_aa: CASSAFRTGEEKLFF; cdr3_nt: TGTGCCAGCAGTGCCTTTCGGACAGGGGAGGAAAAACTGTTTTTT
clone_size: many; d_call: .; v_call: TRBV7-6; j_call: TRBJ2-3; cdr3_aa: CASSPRVGSDTQYF; cdr3_nt: TGTGCCAGCAGCCCTAGAGTGGGGTCAGATACGCAGTATTTT
clone_size: .; d_call: .; v_call: TRBV2; j_call: TRBJ2-1; cdr3_aa: CASSEQGRASDNEQFF; cdr3_nt: TGTGCCAGCAGTGAACAGGGGAGGGCCTCGGACAATGAGCAGTTCTTC
clone_size: .; d_call: .; v_call: TRBV6-5; j_call: TRBJ2-1; cdr3_aa: CASSYGPSSYNEQFF; cdr3_nt: TGTGCCAGCAGTTACGGACCCAGCTCCTACAATGAGCAGTTCTTC
clone_size: many; d_call: .; v_call: TRBV12-5; j_call: TRBJ1-5; cdr3_aa: CASVHQGNQPQHF; cdr3_nt: TGTGCTAGTGTCCATCAGGGGAATCAGCCCCAGCATTTT
clone_size: .; d_call: .; v_call: TRBV7-2; j_call: TRBJ2-1; cdr3_aa: CASSLVWQVSYNEQFF; cdr3_nt: TGTGCCAGCAGCTTAGTTTGGCAGGTATCCTACAATGAGCAGTTCTTC
clone_size: few; d_call: .; v_call: TRBV7-9; j_call: TRBJ1-1; cdr3_aa: CASSLAEYDAEAFF; cdr3_nt: TGTGCCAGCAGCTTAGCGGAGTATGACGCTGAAGCTTTCTTT
clone_size: few; d_call: .; v_call: TRBV19; j_call: TRBJ1-2; cdr3_aa: CASSITSNYGYTF; cdr3_nt: TGTGCCAGTAGTATTACGTCAAACTATGGCTACACCTTC
clone_size: many; d_call: .; v_call: TRBV7-9; j_call: TRBJ1-1; cdr3_aa: CASTQGLTEAFF; cdr3_nt: TGTGCCAGCACCCAGGGGCTTACTGAAGCTTTCTTT
clone_size: many; d_call: .; v_call: TRBV9; j_call: TRBJ2-1; cdr3_aa: CASSARDAPYNEQFF; cdr3_nt: TGTGCCAGCAGCGCCCGGGACGCTCCCTACAATGAGCAGTTCTTC
clone_size: .; d_call: TRBD1; v_call: TRBV12-3/TRBV12-4; j_call: TRBJ1-2; cdr3_aa: CASSLTGGKDYTF; cdr3_nt: TGTGCCAGCAGTTTAACAGGGGGCAAGGACTACACCTTC
clone_size: .; d_call: TRBD1; v_call: TRBV20-1; j_call: TRBJ2-5; cdr3_aa: CSAGQYQETQYF; cdr3_nt: TGCAGTGCGGGACAGTACCAAGAGACCCAGTACTTC
clone_size: few; d_call: TRBD1; v_call: TRBV10-2; j_call: TRBJ2-4; cdr3_aa: CASSGDSMAILQYF; cdr3_nt: TGCGCCAGCAGTGGGGACAGTATGGCGATCCTTCAGTACTTC
clone_size: few; d_call: TRBD2; v_call: TRBV20-1; j_call: TRBJ2-1; cdr3_aa: CSASPGLADNEQFF; cdr3_nt: TGCAGTGCTAGCCCCGGACTAGCGGACAATGAGCAGTTCTTC
clone_size: few; d_call: .; v_call: TRBV5-1; j_call: TRBJ2-7; cdr3_aa: CASSLNAGRLREQYF; cdr3_nt: TGCGCCAGCAGCTTGAACGCCGGCAGATTACGTGAGCAGTACTTC
clone_size: many; d_call: TRBD2; v_call: TRBV7-7; j_call: TRBJ2-1; cdr3_aa: CASSLGLAGGDNEQFF; cdr3_nt: TGTGCCAGCAGCTTAGGACTAGCGGGAGGGGACAATGAGCAGTTCTTC
clone_size: many; d_call: TRBD2; v_call: TRBV7-8; j_call: TRBJ2-1; cdr3_aa: CASRGRESRTQGLAGNEQFF; cdr3_nt: TGTGCCAGCAGGGGGAGAGAAAGTCGTACGCAGGGACTAGCAGGGAATGAGCAGTTCTTC
clone_size: few; d_call: TRBD2; v_call: TRBV12-3/TRBV12-4; j_call: TRBJ2-5; cdr3_aa: CASSSSGGVETQYF; cdr3_nt: TGTGCCAGCAGTTCTAGCGGGGGGGTAGAGACCCAGTACTTC
clone_size: .; d_call: TRBD2; v_call: TRBV7-2; j_call: TRBJ2-2; cdr3_aa: CASSWERLAGYGELFF; cdr3_nt: TGTGCCAGCAGCTGGGAACGACTAGCGGGATACGGGGAGCTGTTTTTT
clone_size: .; d_call: TRBD1; v_call: TRBV7-3; j_call: TRBJ2-3; cdr3_aa: CASGDRDMQYF; cdr3_nt: TGTGCCAGCGGCGACAGGGATATGCAGTATTTT
clone_size: once; d_call: TRBD1; v_call: TRBV29-1; j_call: TRBJ1-3; cdr3_aa: CSVEDRTGSGGNTIYF; cdr3_nt: TGCAGCGTTGAAGACCGGACAGGGAGCGGTGGAAACACCATATATTTT
clone_size: few; d_call: .; v_call: TRBV7-3; j_call: TRBJ2-3; cdr3_aa: CASSGAGLRSDTQYF; cdr3_nt: TGTGCCAGCAGCGGGGCGGGACTGAGGAGCGATACGCAGTATTTT
clone_size: many; d_call: TRBD2; v_call: TRBV12-3/TRBV12-4; j_call: TRBJ2-3; cdr3_aa: CASLDRREGVDTQYF; cdr3_nt: TGTGCCAGCCTCGACCGTCGGGAGGGAGTGGATACGCAGTATTTT
clone_size: few; d_call: TRBD2; v_call: TRBV6-1; j_call: TRBJ2-1; cdr3_aa: CASWAGGEQFF; cdr3_nt: TGTGCCAGTTGGGCGGGAGGTGAGCAGTTCTTC
clone_size: .; d_call: TRBD1; v_call: TRBV29-1; j_call: TRBJ1-1; cdr3_aa: CSGSGGYTEAFF; cdr3_nt: TGCAGCGGCTCAGGGGGCTACACTGAAGCTTTCTTT
clone_size: .; d_call: .; v_call: TRBV18; j_call: TRBJ2-1; cdr3_aa: CASSKFGTQSSYNEQFF; cdr3_nt: TGTGCCAGCTCGAAATTTGGGACGCAAAGCTCCTACAATGAGCAGTTCTTC
clone_size: once; d_call: .; v_call: TRBV12-5; j_call: TRBJ2-2; cdr3_aa: CASALGVGQGITGELFF; cdr3_nt: TGTGCTAGTGCCCTGGGGGTGGGGCAGGGGATCACCGGGGAGCTGTTTTTT
clone_size: many; d_call: .; v_call: TRBV9; j_call: TRBJ2-5; cdr3_aa: CASSVDQETQYF; cdr3_nt: TGTGCCAGCAGCGTAGACCAAGAGACCCAGTACTTC
clone_size: .; d_call: TRBD1; v_call: TRBV6-6; j_call: TRBJ1-1; cdr3_aa: CASRPRDRGVNTEAFF; cdr3_nt: TGTGCCAGCAGGCCTAGGGACAGGGGGGTGAACACTGAAGCTTTCTTT
clone_size: few; d_call: .; v_call: TRBV5-1; j_call: TRBJ2-4; cdr3_aa: CASRESVLAKNIQYF; cdr3_nt: TGCGCCAGCCGGGAGAGTGTACTAGCCAAAAACATTCAGTACTTC
clone_size: many; d_call: TRBD2; v_call: TRBV2; j_call: TRBJ2-3; cdr3_aa: CARTGTSADTQYF; cdr3_nt: TGTGCCAGAACCGGGACTAGCGCAGATACGCAGTATTTT
clone_size: .; d_call: .; v_call: TRBV2; j_call: TRBJ2-7; cdr3_aa: CASSEIGQGYYEQYF; cdr3_nt: TGTGCCAGCAGTGAAATTGGGCAGGGCTACTACGAGCAGTACTTC
clone_size: .; d_call: .; v_call: TRBV7-6; j_call: TRBJ2-1; cdr3_aa: CASSLGAWDEQFF; cdr3_nt: TGTGCCAGCAGCCTGGGGGCATGGGATGAGCAGTTCTTC
clone_size: .; d_call: .; v_call: TRBV7-6; j_call: TRBJ2-3; cdr3_aa: CASSPRQAATYTDTQYF; cdr3_nt: TGTGCCAGCAGCCCCCGACAGGCAGCCACTTACACAGATACGCAGTATTTT
clone_size: .; d_call: TRBD1; v_call: TRBV20-1; j_call: TRBJ2-3; cdr3_aa: CSATMGQNTQYF; cdr3_nt: TGCAGTGCTACCATGGGACAGAATACGCAGTATTTT
clone_size: many; d_call: .; v_call: TRBV7-2; j_call: TRBJ2-1; cdr3_aa: CASSTSRDPYNEQFF; cdr3_nt: TGTGCCAGCAGCACCAGCAGGGACCCCTACAATGAGCAGTTCTTC
clone_size: .; d_call: .; v_call: TRBV20-1; j_call: TRBJ2-7; cdr3_aa: CSALRWTATAYEQYF; cdr3_nt: TGCAGTGCCCTCAGGTGGACCGCCACCGCCTACGAGCAGTACTTC
clone_size: .; d_call: .; v_call: TRBV12-3/TRBV12-4; j_call: TRBJ2-7; cdr3_aa: CASSLQMGGGEQYF; cdr3_nt: TGTGCCAGCAGTCTTCAAATGGGAGGGGGCGAGCAGTACTTC